This T cell receptor (beta chain) was found in a study of cytomegalovirus exposure and HLA in healthy donors. Overall study results and limits: Reports showed the classifier diagnosing cytomegalovirus status with high specificity and sensitivity. Productive rates of about 87% or about 30% were seen for most TCR beta V segments in an earlier analysis. Researchers reported from a later analysis that most CMV-associated TCR beta chains appeared HLA-restricted.

Everyone who donated was a healthy bone marrow donor. In the PCR, 60 Vbeta and 13 Jbeta primers were used. This table comes from immunoSEQ multiplex PCR, and its TCRdb copy is limited to in-frame clones, with some not included. The sample table includes 150,000 or so clones. On this clone itself: Its antigen is undetermined.

Sequenced input: PBMCs. This clonotype originated in a woman aged 45-60 years in good health and CMV-seronegative.

CDR3 in DNA: TGTGCCAGCAGACAGGGCCCAAGTACAGATACGCAGTATTTT. The encoded protein is CASRQGPSTDTQYF. This chain joins TRBV27 and TRBJ2-3, with D possibly being TRBD1 (6 bases). With 6 bases removed from V and 3 bases from J, the gap between germline ends came to 13 bases. Germline CDR1 MNHEY, CDR2 SMNVEV (reference sequence). The CDR3 is made up of 14 amino acids.